The present T cell receptor (beta chain) was sequenced within a study of blood T cell repertoires in COVID-19. Background on the study: Samples representing acute and convalescent COVID-19 were sourced from the United States, Italy and Spain. Sample material is recorded as cDNA or gDNA derived from T cells, B-cell-depleted T cells, or PBMCs.

Original processing methods: Estimation of nucleated cell counts was performed using reference gene primer amplification. This table comes from immunoSEQ multiplex PCR, and its TCRdb copy is limited to in-frame clones, with some not included. V, J and clone size are taken as reported in that table, and D and trimming were inferred from the DNA itself. The sample has tens of thousands of clones, about 88% seen once. Enrolment of Seattle patients took place during active infection, and they were followed longitudinally. V shed 4 bases and J 5 bases; nucleotides not matched to a gene: 12. CDR3 length: 16 amino acids. CDR1 is MGHRA, CDR2 YSYEKL, per germline.

Sequenced: peripheral blood. The chain has TRBV4-1 and TRBJ2-7; 9 bases match TRBD1. The source is a woman between 55 and 75 years old with COVID-19, enrolled during active disease. The CDR3 coding sequence is TGCGCCAGCAGCCGGGGAACCGGGACAGGGCACCACGAGCAGTACTTC. As protein: CASSRGTGTGHHEQYF.